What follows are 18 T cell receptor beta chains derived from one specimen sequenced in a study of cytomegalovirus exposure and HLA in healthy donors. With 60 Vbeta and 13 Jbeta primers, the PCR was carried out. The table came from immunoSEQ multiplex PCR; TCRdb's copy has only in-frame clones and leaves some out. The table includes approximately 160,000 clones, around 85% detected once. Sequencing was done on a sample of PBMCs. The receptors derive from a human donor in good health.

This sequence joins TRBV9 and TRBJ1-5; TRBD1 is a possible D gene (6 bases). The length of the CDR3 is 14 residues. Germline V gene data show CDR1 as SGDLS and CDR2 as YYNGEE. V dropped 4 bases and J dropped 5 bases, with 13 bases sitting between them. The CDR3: CASSTDSNYQPQHF. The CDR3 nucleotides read TGTGCCAGCAGCACGGACAGCAATTATCAGCCCCAGCATTTT.

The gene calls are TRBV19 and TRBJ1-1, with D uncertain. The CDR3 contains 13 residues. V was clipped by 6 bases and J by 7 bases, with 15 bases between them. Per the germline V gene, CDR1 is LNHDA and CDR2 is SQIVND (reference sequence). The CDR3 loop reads CASRRVEASEAFF. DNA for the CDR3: TGTGCCAGTAGGCGGGTCGAAGCGAGTGAAGCTTTCTTT.

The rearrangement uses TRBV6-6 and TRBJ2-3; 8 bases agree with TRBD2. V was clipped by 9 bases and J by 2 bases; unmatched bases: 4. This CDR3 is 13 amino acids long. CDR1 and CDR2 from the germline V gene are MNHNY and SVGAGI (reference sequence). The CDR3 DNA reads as TGTGCCAGTAGGCGGGGGGTCACAGATACGCAGTATTTT. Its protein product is CASRRGVTDTQYF.

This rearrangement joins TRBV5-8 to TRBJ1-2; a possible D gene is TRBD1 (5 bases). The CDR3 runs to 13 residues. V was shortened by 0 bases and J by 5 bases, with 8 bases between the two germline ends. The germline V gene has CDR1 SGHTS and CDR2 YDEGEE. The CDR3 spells CASSLDRSYGYTF. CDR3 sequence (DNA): TGTGCCAGCAGCTTGGACAGGTCTTATGGCTACACCTTC.

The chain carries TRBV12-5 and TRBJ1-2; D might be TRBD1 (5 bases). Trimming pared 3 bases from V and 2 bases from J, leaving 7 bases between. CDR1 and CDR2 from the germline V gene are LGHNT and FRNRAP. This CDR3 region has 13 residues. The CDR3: CASGFTGNYGYTF. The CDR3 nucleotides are TGTGCTAGTGGTTTTACAGGAAACTATGGCTACACCTTC.

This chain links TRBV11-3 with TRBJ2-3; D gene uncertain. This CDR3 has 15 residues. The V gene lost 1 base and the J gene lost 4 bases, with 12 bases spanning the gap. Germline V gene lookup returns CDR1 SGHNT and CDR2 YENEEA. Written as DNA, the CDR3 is TGTGCCAGCAGCTTAGTCTTTGGTTCGGCAGATACGCAGTATTTT. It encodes CASSLVFGSADTQYF.

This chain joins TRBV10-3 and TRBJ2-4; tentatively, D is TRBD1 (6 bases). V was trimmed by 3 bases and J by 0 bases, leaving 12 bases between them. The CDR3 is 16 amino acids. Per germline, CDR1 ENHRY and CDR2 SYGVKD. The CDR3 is CAISDRDTLAKNIQYF. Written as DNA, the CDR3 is TGTGCCATCAGTGATCGGGACACGCTAGCCAAAAACATTCAGTACTTC.

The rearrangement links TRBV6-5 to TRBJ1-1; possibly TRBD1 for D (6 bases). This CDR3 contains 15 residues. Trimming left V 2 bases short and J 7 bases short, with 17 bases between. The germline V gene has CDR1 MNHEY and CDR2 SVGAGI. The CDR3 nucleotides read TGTGCCAGCAGTTACCGCAAAGGACAGAGGTATGAAGCTTTCTTT. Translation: CASSYRKGQRYEAFF.

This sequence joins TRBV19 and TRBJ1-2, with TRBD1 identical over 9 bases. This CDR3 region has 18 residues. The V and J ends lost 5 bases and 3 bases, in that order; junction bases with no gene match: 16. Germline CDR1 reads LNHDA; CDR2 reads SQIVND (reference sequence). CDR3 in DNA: TGTGCCAGTAGTGGGGGTCCCGGGACAGGGCCCCCCTACTATGGCTACACCTTC. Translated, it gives CASSGGPGTGPPYYGYTF.

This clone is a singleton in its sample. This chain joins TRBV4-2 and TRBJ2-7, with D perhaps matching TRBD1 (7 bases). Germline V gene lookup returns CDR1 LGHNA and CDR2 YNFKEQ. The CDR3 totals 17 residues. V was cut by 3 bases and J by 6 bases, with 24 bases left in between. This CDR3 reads CASSQRGQIQFKSEQYF. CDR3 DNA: TGTGCCAGCAGCCAGCGGGGACAGATTCAATTTAAATCCGAGCAGTACTTC.

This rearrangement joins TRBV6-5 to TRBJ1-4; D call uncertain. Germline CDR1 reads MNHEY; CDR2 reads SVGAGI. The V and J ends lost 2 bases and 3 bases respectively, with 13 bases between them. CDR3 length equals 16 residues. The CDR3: CASSYTPTPPNEKLFF. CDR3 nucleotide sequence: TGTGCCAGCAGTTACACCCCCACACCGCCTAATGAAAAACTGTTTTTT.

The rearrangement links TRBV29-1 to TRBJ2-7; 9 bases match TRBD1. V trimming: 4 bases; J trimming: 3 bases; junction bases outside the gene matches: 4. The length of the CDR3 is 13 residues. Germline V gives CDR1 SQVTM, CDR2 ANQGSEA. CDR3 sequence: CSVGGQGLYEQYF. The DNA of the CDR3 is TGCAGCGTTGGCGGACAGGGGCTCTACGAGCAGTACTTC.

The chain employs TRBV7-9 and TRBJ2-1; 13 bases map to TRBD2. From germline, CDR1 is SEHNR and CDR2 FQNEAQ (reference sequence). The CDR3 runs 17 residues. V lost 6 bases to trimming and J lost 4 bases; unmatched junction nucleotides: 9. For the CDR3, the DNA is TGTGCCAGCAGTCCCCGACTAGCGGGGGGACCTTACAATGAGCAGTTCTTC. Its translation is CASSPRLAGGPYNEQFF.

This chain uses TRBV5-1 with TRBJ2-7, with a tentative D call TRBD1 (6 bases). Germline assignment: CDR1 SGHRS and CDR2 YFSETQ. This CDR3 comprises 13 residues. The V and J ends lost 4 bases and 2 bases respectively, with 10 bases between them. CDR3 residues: CASSRGDTYEQYF. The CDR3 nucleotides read TGCGCCAGCAGCCGAGGGGACACCTACGAGCAGTACTTC.

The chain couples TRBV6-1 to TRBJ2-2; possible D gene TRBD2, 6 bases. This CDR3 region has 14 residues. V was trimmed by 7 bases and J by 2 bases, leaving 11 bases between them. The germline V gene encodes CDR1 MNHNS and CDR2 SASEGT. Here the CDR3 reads CASILATNTGELFF. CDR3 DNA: TGTGCCAGCATCCTAGCGACTAACACCGGGGAGCTGTTTTTT.

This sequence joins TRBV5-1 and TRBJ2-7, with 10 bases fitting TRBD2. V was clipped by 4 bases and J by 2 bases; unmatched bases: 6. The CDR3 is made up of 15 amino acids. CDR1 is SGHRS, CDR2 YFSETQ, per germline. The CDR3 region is CASSHTSGAAYEQYF. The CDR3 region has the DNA TGCGCCAGCAGCCATACTAGCGGGGCAGCCTACGAGCAGTACTTC.

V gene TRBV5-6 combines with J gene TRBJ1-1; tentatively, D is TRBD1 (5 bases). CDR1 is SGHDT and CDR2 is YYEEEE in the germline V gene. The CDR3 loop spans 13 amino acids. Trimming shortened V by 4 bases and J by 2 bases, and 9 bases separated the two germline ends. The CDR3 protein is CASSLTVNTEAFF. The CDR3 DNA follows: TGTGCCAGCAGCCTGACAGTAAACACTGAAGCTTTCTTT.

CDR3 in amino acids: CASSDGDRVIGNTIYF. For the CDR3, the DNA is TGTGCCAGCAGCGACGGGGACAGGGTAATTGGAAACACCATATATTTT. The V gene is TRBV11-3, the J gene TRBJ1-3, with 9 positions matching TRBD1. Germline V gene lookup returns CDR1 SGHNT and CDR2 YENEEA. The CDR3 runs 16 residues. The V and J ends lost 5 bases and 3 bases, in that order; junction bases with no gene match: 8.